This TCR beta chain came from a study of cytomegalovirus exposure and HLA in healthy donors. Study background: There were 350 to 450 genotyped donors. Of these, 81% fell in the genetic ancestry cluster associated with self-reported Caucasian donors. General study findings and limits: A later analysis linked a missense variant in DCLRE1C to the trimming of TCR beta V and J genes. In vitro data verified three CMV-associated chains as specific for CMV antigens. According to a later analysis, donors in an Asian-associated ancestry cluster reportedly had fewer N-insertions than the roughly 670-donor mean.

About this clone itself: The antigen is undetermined.

The primer mix had 60 Vbeta and 13 Jbeta primers. Sequenced by immunoSEQ multiplex PCR; TCRdb stores in-frame clones only, minus some. The data hold over 150,000 clones, with 65% to 80% observed a single time. After removal of 1 base from V and 0 bases from J, the junction contained 4 bases not matched to a gene. Germline V CDR1 and CDR2: SGHKS, YYEKEE (reference sequence). CDR3 length equals 17 residues. Material: PBMCs. The rearrangement links TRBV5-5 to TRBJ2-3; 11 nucleotides line up with TRBD2. The clonotype comes from a woman between 35 and 50 years old in good health and CMV-seropositive. The CDR3 protein is CASSLRLAGFSTDTQYF. The CDR3 bases are TGTGCCAGCAGCTTGAGACTAGCGGGATTCAGCACAGATACGCAGTATTTT.